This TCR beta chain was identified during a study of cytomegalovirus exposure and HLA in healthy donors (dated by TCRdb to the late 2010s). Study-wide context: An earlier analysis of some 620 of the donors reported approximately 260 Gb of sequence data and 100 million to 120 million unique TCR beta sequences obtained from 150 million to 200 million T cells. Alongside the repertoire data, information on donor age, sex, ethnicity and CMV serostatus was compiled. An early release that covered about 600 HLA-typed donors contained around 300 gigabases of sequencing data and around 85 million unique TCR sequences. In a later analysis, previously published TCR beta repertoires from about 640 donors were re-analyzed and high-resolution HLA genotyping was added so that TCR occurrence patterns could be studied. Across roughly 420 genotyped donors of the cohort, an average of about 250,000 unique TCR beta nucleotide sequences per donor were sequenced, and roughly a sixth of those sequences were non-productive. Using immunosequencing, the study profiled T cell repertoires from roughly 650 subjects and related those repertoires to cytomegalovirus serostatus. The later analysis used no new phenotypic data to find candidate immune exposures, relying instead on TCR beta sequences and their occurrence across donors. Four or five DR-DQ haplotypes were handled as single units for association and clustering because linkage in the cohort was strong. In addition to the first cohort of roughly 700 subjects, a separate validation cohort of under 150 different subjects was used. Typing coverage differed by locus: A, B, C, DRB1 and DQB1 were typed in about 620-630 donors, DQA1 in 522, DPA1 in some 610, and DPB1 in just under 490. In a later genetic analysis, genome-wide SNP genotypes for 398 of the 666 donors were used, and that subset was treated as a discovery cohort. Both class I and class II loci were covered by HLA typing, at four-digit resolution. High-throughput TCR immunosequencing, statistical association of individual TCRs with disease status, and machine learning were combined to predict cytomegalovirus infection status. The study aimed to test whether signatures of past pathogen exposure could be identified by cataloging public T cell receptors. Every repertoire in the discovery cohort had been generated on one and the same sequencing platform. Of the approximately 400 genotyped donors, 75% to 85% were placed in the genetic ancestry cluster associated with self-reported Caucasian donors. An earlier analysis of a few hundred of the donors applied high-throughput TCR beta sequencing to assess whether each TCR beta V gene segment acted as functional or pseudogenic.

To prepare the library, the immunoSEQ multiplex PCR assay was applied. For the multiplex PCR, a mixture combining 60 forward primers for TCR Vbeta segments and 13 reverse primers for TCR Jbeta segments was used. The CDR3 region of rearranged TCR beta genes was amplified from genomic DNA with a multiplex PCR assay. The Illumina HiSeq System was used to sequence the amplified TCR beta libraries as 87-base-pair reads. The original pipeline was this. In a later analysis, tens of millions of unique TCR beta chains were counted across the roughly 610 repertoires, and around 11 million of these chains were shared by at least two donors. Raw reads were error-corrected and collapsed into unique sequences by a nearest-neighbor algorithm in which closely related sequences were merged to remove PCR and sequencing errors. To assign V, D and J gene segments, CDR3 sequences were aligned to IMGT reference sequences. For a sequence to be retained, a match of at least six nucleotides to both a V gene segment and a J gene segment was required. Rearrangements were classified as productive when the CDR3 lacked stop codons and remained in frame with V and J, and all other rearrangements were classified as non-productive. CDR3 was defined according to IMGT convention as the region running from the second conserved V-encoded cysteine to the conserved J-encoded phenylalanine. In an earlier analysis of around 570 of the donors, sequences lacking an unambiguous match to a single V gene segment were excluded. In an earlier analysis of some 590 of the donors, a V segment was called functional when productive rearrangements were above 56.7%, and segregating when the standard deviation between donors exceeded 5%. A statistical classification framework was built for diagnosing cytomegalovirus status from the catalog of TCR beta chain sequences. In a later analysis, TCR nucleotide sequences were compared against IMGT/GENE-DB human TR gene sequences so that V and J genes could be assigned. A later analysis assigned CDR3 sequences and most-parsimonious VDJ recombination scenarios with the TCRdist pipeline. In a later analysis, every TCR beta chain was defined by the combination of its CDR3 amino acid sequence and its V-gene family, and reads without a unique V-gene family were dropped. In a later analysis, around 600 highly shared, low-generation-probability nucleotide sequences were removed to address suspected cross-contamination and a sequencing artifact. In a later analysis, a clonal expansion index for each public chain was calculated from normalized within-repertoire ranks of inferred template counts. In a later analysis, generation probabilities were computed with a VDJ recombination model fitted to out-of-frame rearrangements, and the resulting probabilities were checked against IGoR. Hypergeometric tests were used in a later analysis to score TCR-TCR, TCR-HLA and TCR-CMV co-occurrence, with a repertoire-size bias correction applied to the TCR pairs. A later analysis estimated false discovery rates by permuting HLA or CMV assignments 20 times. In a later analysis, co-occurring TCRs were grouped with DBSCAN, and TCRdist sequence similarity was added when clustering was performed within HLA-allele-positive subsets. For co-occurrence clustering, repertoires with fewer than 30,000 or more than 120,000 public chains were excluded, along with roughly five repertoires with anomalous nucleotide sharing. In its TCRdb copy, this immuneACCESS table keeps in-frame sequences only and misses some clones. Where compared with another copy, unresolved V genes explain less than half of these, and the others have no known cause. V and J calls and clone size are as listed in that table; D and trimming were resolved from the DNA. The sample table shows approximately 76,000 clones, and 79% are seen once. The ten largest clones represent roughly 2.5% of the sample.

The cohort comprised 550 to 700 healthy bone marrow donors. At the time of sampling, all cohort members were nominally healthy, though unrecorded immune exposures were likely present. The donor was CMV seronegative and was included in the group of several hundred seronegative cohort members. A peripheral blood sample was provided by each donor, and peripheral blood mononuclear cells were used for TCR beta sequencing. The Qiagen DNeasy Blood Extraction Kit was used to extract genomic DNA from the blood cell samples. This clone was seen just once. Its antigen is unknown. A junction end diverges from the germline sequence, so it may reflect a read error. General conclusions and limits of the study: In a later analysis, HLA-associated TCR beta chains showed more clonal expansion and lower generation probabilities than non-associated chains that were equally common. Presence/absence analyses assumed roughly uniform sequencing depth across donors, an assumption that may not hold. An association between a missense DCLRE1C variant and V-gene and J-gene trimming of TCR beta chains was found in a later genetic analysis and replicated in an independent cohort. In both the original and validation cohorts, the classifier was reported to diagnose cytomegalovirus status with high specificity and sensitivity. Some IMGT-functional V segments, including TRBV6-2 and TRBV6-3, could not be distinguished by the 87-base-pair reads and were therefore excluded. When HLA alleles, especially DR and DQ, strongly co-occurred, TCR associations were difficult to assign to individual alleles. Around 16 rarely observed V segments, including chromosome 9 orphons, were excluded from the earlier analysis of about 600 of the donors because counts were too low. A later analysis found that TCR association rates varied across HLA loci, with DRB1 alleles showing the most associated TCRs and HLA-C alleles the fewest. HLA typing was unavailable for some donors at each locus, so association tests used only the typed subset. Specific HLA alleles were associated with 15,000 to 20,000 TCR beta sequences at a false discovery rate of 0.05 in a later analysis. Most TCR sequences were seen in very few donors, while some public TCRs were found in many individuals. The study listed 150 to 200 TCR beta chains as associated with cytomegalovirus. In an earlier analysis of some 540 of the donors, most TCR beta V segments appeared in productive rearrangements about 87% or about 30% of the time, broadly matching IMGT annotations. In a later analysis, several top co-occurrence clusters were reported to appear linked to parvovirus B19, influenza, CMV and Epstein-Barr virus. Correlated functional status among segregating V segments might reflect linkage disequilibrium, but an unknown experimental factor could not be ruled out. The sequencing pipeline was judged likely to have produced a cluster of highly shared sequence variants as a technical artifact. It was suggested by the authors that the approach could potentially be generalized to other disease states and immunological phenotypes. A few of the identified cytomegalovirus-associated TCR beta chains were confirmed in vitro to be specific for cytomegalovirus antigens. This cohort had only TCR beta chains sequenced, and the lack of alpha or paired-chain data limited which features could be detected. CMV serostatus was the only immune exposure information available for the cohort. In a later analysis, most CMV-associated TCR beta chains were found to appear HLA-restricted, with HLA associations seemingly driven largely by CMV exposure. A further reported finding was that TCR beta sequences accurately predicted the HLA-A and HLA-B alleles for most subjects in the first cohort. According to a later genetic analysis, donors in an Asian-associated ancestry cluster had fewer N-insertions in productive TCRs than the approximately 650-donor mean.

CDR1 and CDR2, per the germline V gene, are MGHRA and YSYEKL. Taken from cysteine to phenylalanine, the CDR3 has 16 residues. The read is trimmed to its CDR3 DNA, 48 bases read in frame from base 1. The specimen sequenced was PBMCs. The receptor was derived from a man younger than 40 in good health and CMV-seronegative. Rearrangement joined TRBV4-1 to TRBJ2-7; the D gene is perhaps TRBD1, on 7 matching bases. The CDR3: CARSQDAGQQTYEQYF. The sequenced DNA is TGCGCCCGCAGCCAAGACGCGGGACAGCAAACCTACGAGCAGTACTTC.